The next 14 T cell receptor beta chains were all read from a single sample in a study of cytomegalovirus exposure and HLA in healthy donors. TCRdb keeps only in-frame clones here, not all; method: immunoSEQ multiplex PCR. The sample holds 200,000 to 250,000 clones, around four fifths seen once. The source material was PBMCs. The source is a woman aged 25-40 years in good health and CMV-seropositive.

The CDR3 sequence: CAWSPTTGPNYGYTF. In nucleotides, the CDR3 is TGTGCCTGGTCCCCAACCACCGGGCCTAACTATGGCTACACCTTC. The chain is built from TRBV30 and TRBJ1-2; D gene uncertain. CDR1 is GTSNPN and CDR2 is SVGIG in the germline V gene (reference sequence). This CDR3 has 15 amino acids. The V gene lost 5 bases and the J gene lost 0 bases, with 16 bases spanning the gap.

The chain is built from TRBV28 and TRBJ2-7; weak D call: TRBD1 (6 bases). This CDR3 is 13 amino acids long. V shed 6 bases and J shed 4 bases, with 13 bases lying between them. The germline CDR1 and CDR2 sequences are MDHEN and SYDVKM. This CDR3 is CASRRGTYYEQYF. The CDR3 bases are TGTGCCAGCAGGAGGGGGACATATTACGAGCAGTACTTC.

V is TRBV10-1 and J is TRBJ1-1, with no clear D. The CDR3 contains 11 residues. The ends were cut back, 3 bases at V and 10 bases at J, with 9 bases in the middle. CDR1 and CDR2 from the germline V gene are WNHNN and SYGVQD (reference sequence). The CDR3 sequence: CASSDLLGAFF. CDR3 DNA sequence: TGCGCCAGCAGTGATTTACTAGGAGCTTTCTTT.

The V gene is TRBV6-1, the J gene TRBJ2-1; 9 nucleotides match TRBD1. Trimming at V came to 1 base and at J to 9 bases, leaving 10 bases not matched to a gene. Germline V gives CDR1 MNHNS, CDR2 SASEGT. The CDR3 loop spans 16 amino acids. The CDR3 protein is CASSEVRGTGSGEQFF. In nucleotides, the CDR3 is TGTGCCAGCAGTGAAGTGAGAGGGACAGGGTCAGGTGAGCAGTTCTTC.

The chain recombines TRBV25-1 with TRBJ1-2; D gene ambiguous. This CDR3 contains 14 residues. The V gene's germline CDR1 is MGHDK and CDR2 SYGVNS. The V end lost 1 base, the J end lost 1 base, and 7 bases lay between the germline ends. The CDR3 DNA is TGTGCCAGCAGTGAATTTAAGGATAACTATGGCTACACCTTC. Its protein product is CASSEFKDNYGYTF.

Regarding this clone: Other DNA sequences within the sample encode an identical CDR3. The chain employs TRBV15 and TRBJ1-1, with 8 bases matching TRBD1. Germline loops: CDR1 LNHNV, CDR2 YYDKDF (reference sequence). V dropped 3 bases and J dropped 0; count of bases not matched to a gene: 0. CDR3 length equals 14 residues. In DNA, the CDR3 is TGTGCCACCAGCAGGGACAGGGTGAACACTGAAGCTTTCTTT. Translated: CATSRDRVNTEAFF.

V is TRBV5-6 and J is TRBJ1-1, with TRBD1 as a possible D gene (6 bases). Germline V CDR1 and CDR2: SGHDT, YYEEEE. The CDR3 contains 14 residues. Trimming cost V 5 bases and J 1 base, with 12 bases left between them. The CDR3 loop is CASRSGQTNTEAFF. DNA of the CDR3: TGTGCCAGCAGGTCGGGACAAACGAACACTGAAGCTTTCTTT.

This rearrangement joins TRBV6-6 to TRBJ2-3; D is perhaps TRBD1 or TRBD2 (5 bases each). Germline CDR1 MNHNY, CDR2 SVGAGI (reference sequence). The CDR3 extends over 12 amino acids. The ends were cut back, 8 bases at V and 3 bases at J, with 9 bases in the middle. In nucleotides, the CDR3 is TGTGCCAGCGGGACGGGTACAGATACGCAGTATTTT. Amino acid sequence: CASGTGTDTQYF.

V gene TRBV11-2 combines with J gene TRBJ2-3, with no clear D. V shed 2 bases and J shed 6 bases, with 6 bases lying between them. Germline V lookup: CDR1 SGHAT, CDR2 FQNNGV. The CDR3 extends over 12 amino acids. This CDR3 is CASSLNRDTQYF. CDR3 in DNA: TGTGCCAGCAGCTTAAATAGGGATACGCAGTATTTT.

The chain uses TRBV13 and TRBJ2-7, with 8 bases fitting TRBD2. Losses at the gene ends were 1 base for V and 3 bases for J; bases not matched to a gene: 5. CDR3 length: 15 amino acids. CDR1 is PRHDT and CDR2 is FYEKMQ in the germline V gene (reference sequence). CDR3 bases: TGTGCCAGCAGCTTAGCGGGAGGGCTCAACTACGAGCAGTACTTC. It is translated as CASSLAGGLNYEQYF. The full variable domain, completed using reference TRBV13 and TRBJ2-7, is AAGVIQSPRHLIKEKRETATLKCYPIPRHDTVYWYQQGPGQDPQFLISFYEKMQSDKGSIPDRFSAQQFSDYHSELNMSSLELGDSALYFCASSLAGGLNYEQYFGPGTRLTVT.

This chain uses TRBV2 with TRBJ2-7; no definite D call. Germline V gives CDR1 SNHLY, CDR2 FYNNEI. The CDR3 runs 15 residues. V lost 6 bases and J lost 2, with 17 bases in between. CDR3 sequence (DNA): TGTGCCAGCAGCGACCCGCCGGGCCATACCTACGAGCAGTACTTC. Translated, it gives CASSDPPGHTYEQYF.

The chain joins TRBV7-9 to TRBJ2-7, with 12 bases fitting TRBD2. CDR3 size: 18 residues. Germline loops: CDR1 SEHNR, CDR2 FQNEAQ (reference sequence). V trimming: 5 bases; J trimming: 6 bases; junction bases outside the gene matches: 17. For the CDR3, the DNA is TGTGCCAGCAGCCCCACAACGAGACTAGCGGGAGTCCGGGGCGAGCAGTACTTC. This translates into CASSPTTRLAGVRGEQYF.

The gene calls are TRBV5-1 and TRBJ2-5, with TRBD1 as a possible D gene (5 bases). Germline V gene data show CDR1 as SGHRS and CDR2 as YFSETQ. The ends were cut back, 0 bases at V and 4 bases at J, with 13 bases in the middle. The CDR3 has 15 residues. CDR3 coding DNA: TGCGCCAGCAGCTTGGAGTCCCAGACAGCAGAGACCCAGTACTTC. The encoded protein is CASSLESQTAETQYF.

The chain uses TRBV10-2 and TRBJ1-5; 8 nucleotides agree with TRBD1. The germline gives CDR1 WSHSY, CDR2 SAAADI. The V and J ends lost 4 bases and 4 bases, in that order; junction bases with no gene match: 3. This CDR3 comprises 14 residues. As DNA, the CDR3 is TGCGCCAGCAGTGTTAGACAGGGGAATCAGCCCCAGCATTTT. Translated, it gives CASSVRQGNQPQHF.